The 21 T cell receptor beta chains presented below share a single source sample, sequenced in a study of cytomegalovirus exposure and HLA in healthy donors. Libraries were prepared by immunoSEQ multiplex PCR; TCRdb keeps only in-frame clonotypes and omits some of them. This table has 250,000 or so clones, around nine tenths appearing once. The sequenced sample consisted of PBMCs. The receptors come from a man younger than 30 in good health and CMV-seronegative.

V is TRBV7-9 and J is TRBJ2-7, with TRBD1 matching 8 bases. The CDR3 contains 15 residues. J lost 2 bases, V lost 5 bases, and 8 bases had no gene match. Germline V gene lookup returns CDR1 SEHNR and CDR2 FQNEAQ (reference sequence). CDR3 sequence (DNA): TGTGCCAGCAGCCCCCACTCGGACAGGGCCTACGAGCAGTACTTC. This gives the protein CASSPHSDRAYEQYF.

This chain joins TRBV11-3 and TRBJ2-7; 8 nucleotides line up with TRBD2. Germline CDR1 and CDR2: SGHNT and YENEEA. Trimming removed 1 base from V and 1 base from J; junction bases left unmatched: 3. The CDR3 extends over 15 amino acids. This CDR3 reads CASSLGIAGSYEQYF. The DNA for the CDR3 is TGTGCCAGCAGCTTAGGGATAGCGGGATCCTACGAGCAGTACTTC. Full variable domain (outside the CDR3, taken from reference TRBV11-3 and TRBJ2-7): EAGVVQSPRYKIIEKKQPVAFWCNPISGHNTLYWYLQNLGQGPELLIRYENEEAVDDSQLPKDRFSAERLKGVDSTLKIQPAELGDSAVYLCASSLGIAGSYEQYFGPGTRLTVT.

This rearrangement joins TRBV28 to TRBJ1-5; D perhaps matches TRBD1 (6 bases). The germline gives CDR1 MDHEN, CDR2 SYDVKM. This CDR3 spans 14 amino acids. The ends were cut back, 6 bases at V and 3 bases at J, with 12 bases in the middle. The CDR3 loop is CASRFRGDNQPQHF. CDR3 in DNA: TGTGCCAGCAGGTTCAGGGGAGACAATCAGCCCCAGCATTTT. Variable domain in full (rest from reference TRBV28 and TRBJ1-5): DVKVTQSSRYLVKRTGEKVFLECVQDMDHENMFWYRQDPGLGLRLIYFSYDVKMKEKGDIPEGYSVSREKKERFSLILESASTNQTSMYLCASRFRGDNQPQHFGDGTRLSIL.

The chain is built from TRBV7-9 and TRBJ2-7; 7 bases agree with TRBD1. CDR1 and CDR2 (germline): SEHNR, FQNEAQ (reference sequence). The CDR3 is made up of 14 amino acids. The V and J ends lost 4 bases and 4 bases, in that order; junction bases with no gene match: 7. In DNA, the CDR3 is TGTGCCAGCAGCTCCTGGGACAGACAATACGAGCAGTACTTC. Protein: CASSSWDRQYEQYF.

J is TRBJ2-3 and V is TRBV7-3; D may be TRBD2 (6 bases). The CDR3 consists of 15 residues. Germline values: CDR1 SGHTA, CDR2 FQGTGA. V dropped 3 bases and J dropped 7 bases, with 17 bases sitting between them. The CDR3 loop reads CASSFGGGALNTQYF. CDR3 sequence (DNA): TGTGCCAGCAGCTTTGGTGGAGGGGCCTTGAATACGCAGTATTTT.

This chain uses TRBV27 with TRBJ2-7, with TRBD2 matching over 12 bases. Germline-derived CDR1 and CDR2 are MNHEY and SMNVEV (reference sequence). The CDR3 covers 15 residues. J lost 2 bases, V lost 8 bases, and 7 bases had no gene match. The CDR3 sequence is CASRLAGGPTYEQYF. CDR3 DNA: TGTGCCAGCCGGCTAGCGGGAGGGCCTACCTACGAGCAGTACTTC.

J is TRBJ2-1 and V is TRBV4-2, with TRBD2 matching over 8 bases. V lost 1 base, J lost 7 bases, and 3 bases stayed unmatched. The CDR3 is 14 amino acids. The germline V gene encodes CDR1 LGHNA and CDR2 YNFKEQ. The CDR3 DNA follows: TGTGCCAGCAGCCAAGGCGGGGGGATGAATGAGCAGTTCTTC. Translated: CASSQGGGMNEQFF.

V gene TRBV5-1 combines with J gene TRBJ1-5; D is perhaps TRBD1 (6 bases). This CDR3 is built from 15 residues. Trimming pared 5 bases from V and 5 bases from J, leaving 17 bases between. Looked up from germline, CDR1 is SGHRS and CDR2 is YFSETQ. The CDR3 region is CASRSTPGADQPQHF. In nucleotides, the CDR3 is TGCGCCAGCAGGTCGACCCCAGGGGCGGATCAGCCCCAGCATTTT.

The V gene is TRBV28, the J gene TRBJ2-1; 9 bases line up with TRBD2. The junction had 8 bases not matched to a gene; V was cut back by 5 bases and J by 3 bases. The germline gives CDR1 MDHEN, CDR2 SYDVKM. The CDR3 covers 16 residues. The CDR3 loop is CASSPASGTNYNEQFF. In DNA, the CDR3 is TGTGCCAGCAGTCCGGCTAGCGGGACTAACTACAATGAGCAGTTCTTC.

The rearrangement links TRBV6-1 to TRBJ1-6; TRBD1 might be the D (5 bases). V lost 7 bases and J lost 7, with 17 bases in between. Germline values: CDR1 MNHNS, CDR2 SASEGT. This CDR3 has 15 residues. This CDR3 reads CASTLRAYRNSPLHF. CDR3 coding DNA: TGTGCCAGCACCCTCAGGGCGTATAGGAATTCACCCCTCCACTTT.

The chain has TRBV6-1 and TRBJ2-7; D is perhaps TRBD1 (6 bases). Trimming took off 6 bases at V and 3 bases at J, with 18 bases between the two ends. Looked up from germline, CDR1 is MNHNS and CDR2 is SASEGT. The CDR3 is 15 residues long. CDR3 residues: CASSSRTETYYEQYF. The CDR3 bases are TGTGCCAGCAGCAGTCGGACAGAAACATACTACGAGCAGTACTTC.

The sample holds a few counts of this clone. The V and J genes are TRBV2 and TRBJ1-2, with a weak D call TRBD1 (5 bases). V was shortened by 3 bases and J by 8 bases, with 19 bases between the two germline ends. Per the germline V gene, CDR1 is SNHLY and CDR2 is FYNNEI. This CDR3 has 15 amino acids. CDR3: CASSDRGKGARGYTF. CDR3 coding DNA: TGTGCCAGCAGTGATCGTGGGAAAGGGGCGCGAGGCTACACCTTC.

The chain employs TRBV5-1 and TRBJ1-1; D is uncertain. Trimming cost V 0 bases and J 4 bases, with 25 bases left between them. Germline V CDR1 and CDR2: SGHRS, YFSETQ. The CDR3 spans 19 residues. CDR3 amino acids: CASSLAIRLTLTSATEAFF. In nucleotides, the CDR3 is TGCGCCAGCAGCTTGGCAATTAGATTGACTCTGACCTCCGCCACTGAAGCTTTCTTT.

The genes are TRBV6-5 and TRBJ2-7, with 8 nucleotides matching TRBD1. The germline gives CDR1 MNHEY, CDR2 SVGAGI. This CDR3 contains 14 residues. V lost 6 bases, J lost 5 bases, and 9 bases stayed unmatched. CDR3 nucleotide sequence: TGTGCCAGCAGCTCCGGACAGGGTTTCAACGAGCAGTACTTC. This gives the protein CASSSGQGFNEQYF.

The CDR3 loop reads CSAQRGSEQFF. In DNA, the CDR3 is TGCAGCGCCCAAAGGGGTAGTGAGCAGTTCTTC. The rearrangement uses TRBV29-1 and TRBJ2-1; D is perhaps TRBD1 (5 bases). CDR1 is SQVTM and CDR2 is ANQGSEA in the germline V gene. V was shortened by 7 bases and J by 9 bases, with 13 bases between the two germline ends. The CDR3 runs 11 residues.

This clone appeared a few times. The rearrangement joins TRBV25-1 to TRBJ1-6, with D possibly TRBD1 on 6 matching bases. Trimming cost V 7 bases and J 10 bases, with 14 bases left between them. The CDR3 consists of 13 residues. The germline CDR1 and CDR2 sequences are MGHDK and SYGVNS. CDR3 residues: CASTAEGDSPLHF. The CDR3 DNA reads TGTGCCAGCACCGCTGAGGGGGACTCACCCCTCCACTTT.

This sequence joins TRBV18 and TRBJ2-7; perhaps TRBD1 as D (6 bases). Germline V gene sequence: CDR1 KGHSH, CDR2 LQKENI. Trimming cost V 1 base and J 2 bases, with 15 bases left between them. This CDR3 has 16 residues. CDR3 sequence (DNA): TGTGCCAGCTCACCACTGGCTTCCAGGGGACCCTACGAGCAGTACTTC. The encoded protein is CASSPLASRGPYEQYF. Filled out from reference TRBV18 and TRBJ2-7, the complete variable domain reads NAGVMQNPRHLVRRRGQEARLRCSPMKGHSHVYWYRQLPEEGLKFMVYLQKENIIDESGMPKERFSAEFPKEGPSILRIQQVVRGDSAAYFCASSPLASRGPYEQYFGPGTRLTVT.

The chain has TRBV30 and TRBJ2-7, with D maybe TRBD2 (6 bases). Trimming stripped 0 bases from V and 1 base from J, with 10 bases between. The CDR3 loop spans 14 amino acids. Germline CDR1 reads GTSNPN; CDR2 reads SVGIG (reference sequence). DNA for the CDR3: TGTGCCTGGAGTGTAAGCGGGCCTTCCTACGAGCAGTACTTC. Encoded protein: CAWSVSGPSYEQYF.

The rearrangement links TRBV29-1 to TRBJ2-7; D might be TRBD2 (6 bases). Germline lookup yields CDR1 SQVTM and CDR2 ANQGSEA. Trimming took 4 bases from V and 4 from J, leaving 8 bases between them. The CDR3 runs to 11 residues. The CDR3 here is CSVVGGYEQYF. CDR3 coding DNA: TGCAGCGTTGTGGGGGGATACGAGCAGTACTTC.

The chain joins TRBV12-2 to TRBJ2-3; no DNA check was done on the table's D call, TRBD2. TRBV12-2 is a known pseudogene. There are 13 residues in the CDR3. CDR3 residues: CASRLSLTDTQYF. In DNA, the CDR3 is TGTGCAAGTCGCTTATCCCTCACAGATACGCAGTATTTT.

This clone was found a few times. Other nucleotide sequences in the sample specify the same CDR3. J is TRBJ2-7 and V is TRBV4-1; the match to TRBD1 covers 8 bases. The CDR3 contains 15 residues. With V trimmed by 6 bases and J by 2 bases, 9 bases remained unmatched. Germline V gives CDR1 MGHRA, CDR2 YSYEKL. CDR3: CASSLSGTGAYEQYF. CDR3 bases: TGCGCCAGCAGTCTTTCCGGGACAGGAGCCTACGAGCAGTACTTC.